The entry that follows covers one T cell receptor beta chain sequence. Germline V gene lookup returns CDR1 ENHRY and CDR2 SYGVKD. The V and J ends lost 7 bases and 5 bases respectively, with 14 bases between them. The CDR3 is 13 residues long. Authors' methods: Between-group CDR3 differences, defined by clinicopathological status, yielded a distant-metastasis classifier for papillary thyroid cancer. Through MiXCR, TCRdb re-clonotyped the PCR reads. The V and J calls come from TCRdb's annotation, not from the publication. The sample lists about 28,000 clones; about 20% were seen once. The sample comes from a study of metastatic and nonmetastatic thyroid tumors. Looking at the study overall: Malignant and benign thyroid patients had repertoires compared in peripheral blood and tumor or nodule tissue.

No treatment had been given to any patient before thyroid surgery. The V call is TRBV10-3, the J call TRBJ1-1; D gene unclear. This TCR derives from a female donor with papillary thyroid cancer or a benign thyroid nodule (not recorded which). Some clones in this sample may be carry-over from other donors' samples. Sequencing was performed on blood. The CDR3 DNA sequence: TGTGCCATCAAAAGTACCGAGGAGACTGAAGCTTTCTTT. Protein: CAIKSTEETEAFF.